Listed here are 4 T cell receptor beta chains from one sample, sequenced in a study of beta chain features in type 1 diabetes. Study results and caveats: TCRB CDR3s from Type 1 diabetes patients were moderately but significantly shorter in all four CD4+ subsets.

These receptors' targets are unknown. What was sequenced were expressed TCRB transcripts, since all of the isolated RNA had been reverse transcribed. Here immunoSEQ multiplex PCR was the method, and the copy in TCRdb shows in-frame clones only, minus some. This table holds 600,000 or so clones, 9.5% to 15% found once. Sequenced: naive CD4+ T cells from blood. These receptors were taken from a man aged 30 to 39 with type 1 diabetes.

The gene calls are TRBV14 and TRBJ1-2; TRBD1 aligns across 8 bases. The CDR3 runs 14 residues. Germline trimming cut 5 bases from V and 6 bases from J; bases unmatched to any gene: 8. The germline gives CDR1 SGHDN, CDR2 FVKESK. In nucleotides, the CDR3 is TGTGCCAGCAGCTCCGGGACAGGTCCCCATGGCTACACCTTC. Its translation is CASSSGTGPHGYTF.

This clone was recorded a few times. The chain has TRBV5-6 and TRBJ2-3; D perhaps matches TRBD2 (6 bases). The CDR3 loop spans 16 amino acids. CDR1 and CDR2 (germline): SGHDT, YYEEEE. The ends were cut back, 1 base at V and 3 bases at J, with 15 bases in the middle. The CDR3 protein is CASSLFPGEGTDTQYF. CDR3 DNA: TGTGCCAGCAGCTTGTTTCCGGGGGAAGGGACAGATACGCAGTATTTT.

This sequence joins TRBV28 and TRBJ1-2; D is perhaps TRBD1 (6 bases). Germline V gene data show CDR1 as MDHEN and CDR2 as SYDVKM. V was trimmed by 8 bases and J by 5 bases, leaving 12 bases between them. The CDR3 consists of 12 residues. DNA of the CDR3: TGTGCCAGCCGGGACAAGGGTTATGGCTACACCTTC. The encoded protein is CASRDKGYGYTF.

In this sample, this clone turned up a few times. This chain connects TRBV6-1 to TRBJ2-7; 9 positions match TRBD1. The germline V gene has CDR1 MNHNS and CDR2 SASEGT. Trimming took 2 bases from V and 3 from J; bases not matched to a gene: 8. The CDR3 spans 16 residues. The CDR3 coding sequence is TGTGCCAGCAGTGAAATAGGACAGGGGTTCAGCTACGAGCAGTACTTC. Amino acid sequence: CASSEIGQGFSYEQYF.